Shown below are 9 T cell receptor beta chains from a single sample sequenced in a study of shared clonotypes between healthy human individuals. Data came from immunoSEQ multiplex PCR; TCRdb stores just in-frame clones and leaves some out. The table records around 2,000,000 clones, 95% of them present only once. The sample taken for sequencing was naive CD4+ T cells sorted from blood. Regarding subset: CD45RA+ positively selected. These receptors were collected from a young man in good health.

The CDR3, as DNA: TGCGCCAGCAGCCAAGAGCCGGTCACTGGAAACTCTGGGGCCAACGTCCTGACTTTC. Amino acids: CASSQEPVTGNSGANVLTF. The chain combines TRBV4-1 with TRBJ2-6, with D uncertain. The length of the CDR3 is 19 residues. The germline gives CDR1 MGHRA, CDR2 YSYEKL. V was clipped by 0 bases and J by 0 bases, with 15 bases between them.

As for this clone: The junction departs from the called germline gene at one end, perhaps through a read error. The chain recombines TRBV10-3 with TRBJ2-1, with 8 bases identical to TRBD2. This CDR3 has 18 residues. Germline V gene data show CDR1 as ENHRY and CDR2 as SYGVKD. Written as DNA, the CDR3 is TGTGCCATCGGTGAGCCAACAGGAAAAGCGGGAGCATACAATGAGCAGTTCTTC. Protein sequence: CAIGEPTGKAGAYNEQFF.

The chain recombines TRBV5-1 with TRBJ2-5; 7 bases are a match to TRBD2. V lost 4 bases to trimming and J lost 4 bases; unmatched junction nucleotides: 4. This CDR3 contains 13 residues. Germline V lookup: CDR1 SGHRS, CDR2 YFSETQ. CDR3 region: CASSRGGRETQYF. As DNA, the CDR3 is TGCGCCAGCAGCCGAGGCGGGAGAGAGACCCAGTACTTC.

The V gene is TRBV6-5, the J gene TRBJ1-2, with unresolved D. V lost 0 bases to trimming and J lost 8 bases, with 7 bases between them. The CDR3 spans 12 residues. Germline values: CDR1 MNHEY, CDR2 SVGAGI. The CDR3 DNA reads TGTGCCAGCAGTTACTCGGACGGGGGCTACACCTTC. This encodes CASSYSDGGYTF.

The chain is built from TRBV6-5 and TRBJ2-7; 10 bases match TRBD1. Germline loops: CDR1 MNHEY, CDR2 SVGAGI. With V trimmed by 6 bases and J by 2 bases, 4 bases remained unmatched. The CDR3 covers 14 residues. For the CDR3, the DNA is TGTGCCAGCAGGCCGGGACAGGGGACCTACGAGCAGTACTTC. Translating gives CASRPGQGTYEQYF.

This clone has a single count. The gene calls are TRBV5-1 and TRBJ1-2; D is undetermined. The CDR3 loop spans 14 amino acids. The V gene's germline CDR1 is SGHRS and CDR2 YFSETQ. Trimming removed 1 base at V and 2 bases at J, with 9 bases between. The CDR3 loop reads CASSLSTENYGYTF. DNA for the CDR3: TGCGCCAGCAGCTTGTCTACCGAAAACTATGGCTACACCTTC.

This rearrangement joins TRBV19 to TRBJ2-7; TRBD1 might be the D (6 bases). This CDR3 has 14 residues. V was shortened by 5 bases and J by 0 bases, with 11 bases between the two germline ends. Germline V gene data show CDR1 as LNHDA and CDR2 as SQIVND (reference sequence). CDR3 region: CASSPGDFSYEQYF. DNA for the CDR3: TGTGCCAGTAGTCCAGGGGATTTCTCCTACGAGCAGTACTTC.

For the CDR3, the DNA is TGCGCCAGCAGCGCTGATTCGGCGGGAATCAATGAGCAGTTCTTC. This sequence encodes CASSADSAGINEQFF. This chain joins TRBV10-1 and TRBJ2-1; the D gene is possibly TRBD2 (6 bases). Germline CDR1 reads WNHNN; CDR2 reads SYGVQD (reference sequence). CDR3 length: 15 residues. V was pared by 6 bases and J by 6 bases, with 18 bases between.

Of note for this clone: The sample has other DNA sequences that encode this CDR3 too. This chain links TRBV6-1 with TRBJ1-2; D is perhaps TRBD1 (5 bases). From germline, CDR1 is MNHNS and CDR2 SASEGT. Trimming left V 6 bases short and J 2 bases short, with 13 bases between. The length of the CDR3 is 14 residues. Here the CDR3 DNA reads TGTGCCAGCAGCCGCAATCGGGACAACTATGGCTACACCTTC. It encodes CASSRNRDNYGYTF.